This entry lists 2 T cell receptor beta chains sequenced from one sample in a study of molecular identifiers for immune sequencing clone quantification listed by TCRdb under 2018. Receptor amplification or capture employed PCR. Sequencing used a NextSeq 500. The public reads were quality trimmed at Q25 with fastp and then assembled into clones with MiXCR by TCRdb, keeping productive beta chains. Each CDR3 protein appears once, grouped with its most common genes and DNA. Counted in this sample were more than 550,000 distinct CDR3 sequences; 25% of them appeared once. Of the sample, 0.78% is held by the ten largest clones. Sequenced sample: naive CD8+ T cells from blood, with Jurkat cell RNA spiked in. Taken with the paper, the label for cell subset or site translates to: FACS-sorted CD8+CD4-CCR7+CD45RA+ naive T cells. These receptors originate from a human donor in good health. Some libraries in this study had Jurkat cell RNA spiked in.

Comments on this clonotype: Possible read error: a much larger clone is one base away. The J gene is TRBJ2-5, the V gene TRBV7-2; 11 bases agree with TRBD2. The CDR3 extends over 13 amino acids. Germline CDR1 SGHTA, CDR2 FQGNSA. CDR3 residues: CASGGLAEEPQYF. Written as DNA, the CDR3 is TGTGCCAGCGGGGGACTAGCGGAAGAGCCCCAGTACTTC. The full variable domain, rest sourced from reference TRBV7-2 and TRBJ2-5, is GAGVSQSPSNKVTEKGKDVELRCDPISGHTALYWYRQSLGQGLEFLIYFQGNSAPDKSGLPSDRFSAERTGGSVSTLTIQRTQQEDSAVYLCASGGLAEEPQYFGPGTRLLVL.

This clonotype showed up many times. CDR3 amino acids: CASSQGSGGAYEQYF. In nucleotides, the CDR3 is TGCGCCAGCAGCCAAGGTAGTGGGGGGGCCTACGAGCAGTACTTC. This rearrangement joins TRBV4-3 to TRBJ2-7, with TRBD2 matching over 7 bases. Germline loops: CDR1 LGHNA, CDR2 YSLEER. V lost 1 base and J lost 2; bases outside the gene matches: 5. The CDR3 has 15 amino acids.